This T cell receptor beta chain emerged from a study of cytomegalovirus exposure and HLA in healthy donors. The CDR3 is made up of 14 amino acids. CDR1 is MNHNY, CDR2 SVGAGI, per germline (reference sequence). Trimming removed 6 bases from V and 4 bases from J; junction bases left unmatched: 9. Concerning this clone itself: The antigen is not known.

Study-wide points: Listed as cytomegalovirus-associated were more than 150 TCR beta chains. Association of some 18,000 TCR beta sequences with HLA alleles was found at 0.05 false discovery rate in a later analysis.

60 Vbeta and 13 Jbeta primers were used in PCR. Profiling relied on immunoSEQ multiplex PCR, and the TCRdb table lists in-frame clones only, not all of them. The sample includes about 170,000 clones, approximately 72% of them seen just once. The TCR originated in a man aged 35 to 55 in good health and CMV-seropositive. The V and J genes are TRBV6-6 and TRBJ2-7, with 7 bases identical to TRBD1. Sequences were obtained from PBMCs. CDR3 loop: CASSSGGSSYEQYF. CDR3 nucleotide sequence: TGTGCCAGCAGCTCAGGGGGTTCCTCTTACGAGCAGTACTTC.